A single sample is the source of the 15 T cell receptor beta chains below, sequenced in a study of OX40 agonist ivuxolimab in advanced cancers. Here immunoSEQ multiplex PCR was the method, and the copy in TCRdb shows in-frame clones only, minus some. This sample has around 58,000 clones, with roughly 93% found just once. Here the sequenced sample was CD4+ or CD8+ T cells sorted from blood, taken in a trial of the OX40 agonist ivuxolimab. These TCRs come from an adult with an advanced solid tumor such as melanoma, head and neck, liver or kidney cancer.

The genes are TRBV27 and TRBJ2-7; 12 bases fit TRBD1. CDR1 is MNHEY, CDR2 SMNVEV, per germline (reference sequence). This CDR3 spans 16 amino acids. The ends lost 3 bases at V and 6 bases at J; junction bases unmatched: 9. CDR3 nucleotides: TGTGCCAGCAGTTTCTACCCCCGGGACAGGGGGCGCGAGCAGTACTTC. Translated, it gives CASSFYPRDRGREQYF.

The chain recombines TRBV14 with TRBJ2-7, with a possible D match to TRBD2 (6 bases). Trimming shortened V by 5 bases and J by 3 bases, and 23 bases separated the two germline ends. The V gene's germline CDR1 is SGHDN and CDR2 FVKESK. The CDR3 length is 17 residues. The CDR3 DNA is TGTGCCAGCAGCTCCGGTTGGGCGTCAGTGGAGGGCTACGAGCAGTACTTC. Residues: CASSSGWASVEGYEQYF.

This chain joins TRBV12-2 and TRBJ1-5; the D call of TRBD1 is as the table states it, not checked on the DNA. TRBV12-2 is assigned pseudogene status. This CDR3 has 17 residues. The CDR3 spells CASRLQDRGVCNQPQHF. DNA of the CDR3: TGTGCAAGTCGCCTTCAAGACAGGGGGGTTTGCAATCAGCCCCAGCATTTT.

The rearrangement links TRBV14 to TRBJ2-3; D is perhaps TRBD1 (5 bases). CDR1 and CDR2 (germline): SGHDN, FVKESK. The CDR3 has 18 residues. Trimming left V 1 base short and J 1 base short, with 18 bases between. CDR3 nucleotide sequence: TGTGCCAGCAGCCAAGTTTTCCCAGGGATGGTGGGCACAGATACGCAGTATTTT. This encodes CASSQVFPGMVGTDTQYF. Filled out from reference TRBV14 and TRBJ2-3, the complete variable domain reads EAGVTQFPSHSVIEKGQTVTLRCDPISGHDNLYWYRRVMGKEIKFLLHFVKESKQDESGMPNNRFLAERTGGTYSTLKVQPAELEDSGVYFCASSQVFPGMVGTDTQYFGPGTRLTVL.

The chain recombines TRBV27 with TRBJ1-5; no firm D call. Per germline, CDR1 MNHEY and CDR2 SMNVEV (reference sequence). The CDR3 consists of 11 residues. The V and J ends lost 8 bases and 7 bases respectively, with 9 bases between them. CDR3 sequence (DNA): TGTGCCAGCGGTTGGATGCAGCCCCAGCATTTT. Its translation is CASGWMQPQHF.

This clone turned up a few times. This chain connects TRBV4-2 to TRBJ2-4; weak D call: TRBD2 (5 bases). Trimming removed 0 bases from V and 9 bases from J, with 6 bases in between. Germline CDR1 is LGHNA and CDR2 is YNFKEQ. The CDR3 is 12 residues long. CDR3 amino acids: CASSQEGSIQYF. CDR3 in DNA: TGTGCCAGCAGCCAAGAGGGGAGCATTCAGTACTTC.

V is TRBV7-8 and J is TRBJ2-7; 10 bases match TRBD2. The V segment lost 1 base and the J segment 9 bases; nucleotides outside the gene matches: 9. CDR1 and CDR2 from the germline V gene are SGHVS and FQNEAQ. This CDR3 contains 15 residues. The CDR3 reads CASSLEGSGRASQYF. In DNA, the CDR3 is TGTGCCAGCAGCTTAGAGGGCAGCGGGAGGGCCTCGCAGTACTTC.

The chain has TRBV28 and TRBJ2-7; 9 nucleotides align to TRBD1. Per the germline V gene, CDR1 is MDHEN and CDR2 is SYDVKM. The J segment lost 2 bases and the V segment lost 6 bases, leaving 2 bases of the junction unmatched. The CDR3 spans 13 residues. CDR3 nucleotides: TGTGCCAGCAGGGGGACAGGGACCTACGAGCAGTACTTC. It translates to CASRGTGTYEQYF.

This chain connects TRBV7-9 to TRBJ2-6; D not resolved. The germline CDR1 and CDR2 sequences are SEHNR and FQNEAQ (reference sequence). This CDR3 region has 17 residues. Trimming stripped 5 bases from V and 5 bases from J, with 19 bases between. CDR3 sequence: CASSHALGLGWANVLTF. The CDR3 bases are TGTGCCAGCAGCCACGCACTTGGGCTCGGCTGGGCCAACGTCCTGACTTTC.

The V gene is TRBV7-3, the J gene TRBJ2-1, with 7 bases lining up with TRBD2. Germline V lookup: CDR1 SGHTA, CDR2 FQGTGA. This CDR3 comprises 13 residues. J gave up 8 bases and V 1 base, and 2 bases lay outside the gene matches. The CDR3 DNA reads as TGTGCCAGCAGCTTAAAACGGGAGGATGAGCAGTTCTTC. Translation gives CASSLKREDEQFF.

The V call is TRBV5-1, the J call TRBJ2-5, with unresolved D. V was clipped by 0 bases and J by 2 bases, with 14 bases between them. Germline values: CDR1 SGHRS, CDR2 YFSETQ. The CDR3 runs 16 residues. CDR3 nucleotides: TGCGCCAGCAGCTTGGAAGTCGGCCGTCGGCAAGAGACCCAGTACTTC. It encodes CASSLEVGRRQETQYF.

The CDR3 loop reads CASSQGRGGNQPQHF. The CDR3 DNA reads TGCGCCAGCAGCCAAGGAAGGGGGGGCAATCAGCCCCAGCATTTT. The chain joins TRBV4-3 to TRBJ1-5, with D tentatively TRBD1 (6 bases). Trimming took 1 base from V and 2 from J, leaving 9 bases between them. The CDR3 spans 15 residues. CDR1 and CDR2 from the germline V gene are LGHNA and YSLEER.

The chain is built from TRBV7-2 and TRBJ2-7; D remains unclear. The CDR3 covers 12 residues. Deletions cut 4 bases from V and 7 bases from J, with 11 bases between. Germline-derived CDR1 and CDR2 are SGHTA and FQGNSA. The CDR3, as DNA: TGTGCCAGCAGCTCCCCCCTGTTAGAGCAGTACTTC. As protein: CASSSPLLEQYF.

This rearrangement joins TRBV28 to TRBJ1-5; a possible D gene is TRBD1 (5 bases). With 5 bases removed from V and 5 bases from J, the gap between germline ends came to 13 bases. The CDR3 is made up of 14 amino acids. Looked up from germline, CDR1 is MDHEN and CDR2 is SYDVKM. In DNA form, the CDR3 reads TGTGCCAGCAGTCCAGCTGTAGGGGATCAGCCCCAGCATTTT. Amino acids: CASSPAVGDQPQHF.

The chain uses TRBV4-1 and TRBJ1-2, with D possibly being TRBD1 (5 bases). CDR1 MGHRA and CDR2 YSYEKL come from the germline V gene. The CDR3 runs 15 residues. V lost 0 bases and J 4 bases, leaving 12 bases between the germline ends. The DNA for the CDR3 is TGCGCCAGCAGCCAAGATGGCGGGGGTGTCTATGGCTACACCTTC. Protein sequence: CASSQDGGGVYGYTF.